One sample yielded the 4 T cell receptor beta chains listed below, sequenced in a study of cytomegalovirus exposure and HLA in healthy donors. Use of 60 Vbeta and 13 Jbeta primers characterized the PCR. Clones were read by immunoSEQ multiplex PCR, and TCRdb kept only the in-frame ones, dropping some. In total, the table holds about 200,000 clones. The sequenced material came from PBMCs. All receptors come from a man younger than 40 in good health and CMV-seronegative.

The rearrangement joins TRBV4-2 to TRBJ1-2, with D possibly matching TRBD1 (5 bases). Germline loops: CDR1 LGHNA, CDR2 YNFKEQ. V was pared by 3 bases and J by 6 bases, with 17 bases between. This CDR3 is 15 amino acids long. Written as DNA, the CDR3 is TGTGCCAGCAGCCATCCGCCCCCCGGGGGAGATGGCTACACCTTC. Amino acids: CASSHPPPGGDGYTF.

This chain uses TRBV2 with TRBJ2-7; 7 bases are a match to TRBD1. The CDR3 length is 14 residues. Germline lookup yields CDR1 SNHLY and CDR2 FYNNEI. After removal of 4 bases from V and 1 base from J, the junction contained 4 bases not matched to a gene. The CDR3 reads CASSVGRGSYEQYF. CDR3 bases: TGTGCCAGCAGTGTAGGCAGGGGGTCCTACGAGCAGTACTTC.

This chain uses TRBV7-2 with TRBJ2-1; tentative D call: TRBD2 (5 bases). The germline V gene encodes CDR1 SGHTA and CDR2 FQGNSA. The length of the CDR3 is 14 residues. V was clipped by 5 bases and J by 1 base, with 9 bases between them. The CDR3 DNA follows: TGTGCCAGCAGCCCGGACTTTTCCTACAATGAGCAGTTCTTC. This encodes CASSPDFSYNEQFF. Using reference TRBV7-2 and TRBJ2-1 for the parts outside the CDR3, the full variable domain is GAGVSQSPSNKVTEKGKDVELRCDPISGHTALYWYRQSLGQGLEFLIYFQGNSAPDKSGLPSDRFSAERTGGSVSTLTIQRTQQEDSAVYLCASSPDFSYNEQFFGPGTRLTVL.

The chain is built from TRBV27 and TRBJ2-5; D possibly corresponds to TRBD1 (6 bases). The germline V and J ends were trimmed by 8 bases and 2 bases, with 12 bases remaining between them. The CDR3 runs to 13 residues. Germline CDR1 and CDR2: MNHEY and SMNVEV (reference sequence). CDR3 DNA sequence: TGTGCCAGCGGATTCGGGACACAAGAGACCCAGTACTTC. Its protein product is CASGFGTQETQYF.